Presented here are 4 T cell receptor beta chains from one specimen sequenced in a study of PD-L1 blockade in urothelial cancer. Only in-frame clones appear in the TCRdb table, and some are missing; sequencing was by immunoSEQ multiplex PCR. The sample contains about 63,000 clones, 80% to 90% of which appear only once. Indicated time point: pretreatment peripheral blood. Sequencing was performed on PBMCs, taken around atezolizumab (anti-PD-L1) treatment. The receptors derive from a man aged 65 to 85 with urothelial cancer.

This clone was detected only once. This chain uses TRBV6-4 with TRBJ2-1; 9 nucleotides match TRBD2. Per germline, CDR1 MRHNA and CDR2 SNTAGT. V lost 3 bases to trimming and J lost 5 bases; unmatched junction nucleotides: 5. This CDR3 is 15 amino acids long. The CDR3 loop is CASSELAGVDNEQFF. The CDR3 DNA sequence: TGTGCCAGCAGTGAGTTAGCGGGGGTGGACAATGAGCAGTTCTTC.

This clone was counted a few times. This chain links TRBV27 with TRBJ1-2, with 10 bases lining up with TRBD1. Germline-derived CDR1 and CDR2 are MNHEY and SMNVEV (reference sequence). Unmatched junction bases numbered 8, after V lost 5 bases and J lost 8 bases. The CDR3 totals 14 residues. CDR3: CASSPAGTGVGYTF. In DNA, the CDR3 is TGTGCCAGCAGTCCCGCCGGGACAGGGGTGGGCTACACCTTC.

This rearrangement joins TRBV11-3 to TRBJ2-1; 12 bases line up with TRBD2. V gave up 2 bases and J gave up 5 bases; unmatched junction bases: 1. Germline V gives CDR1 SGHNT, CDR2 YENEEA. The CDR3 loop spans 15 amino acids. CDR3 loop: CASSLWTSGDNEQFF. The CDR3 nucleotides are TGTGCCAGCAGCTTATGGACTAGCGGGGACAATGAGCAGTTCTTC.

The table lists this clone with a count of one. V is TRBV5-1 and J is TRBJ1-4, with 8 bases identical to TRBD1. Germline lookup yields CDR1 SGHRS and CDR2 YFSETQ. This CDR3 has 14 residues. Trimming at V came to 4 bases and at J to 8 bases, leaving 7 bases not matched to a gene. The CDR3 nucleotides are TGCGCCAGCAGCCCGACAGGGGAGAAAGAAAAACTGTTTTTT. This gives the protein CASSPTGEKEKLFF.